Listed below are T cell receptor beta chains from one sample, sequenced in a study of blood T cell repertoires in COVID-19. This table comes from immunoSEQ multiplex PCR, and its TCRdb copy is limited to in-frame clones, with some not included. Among approximately 220,000 clones listed, around 88% were seen once. Material for sequencing was PBMCs or T cells enriched from blood (not recorded which). All receptors come from a woman aged 30 to 39 who had been exposed to COVID-19. The CDR3 runs from the conserved cysteine through the conserved F or W. Each record gives: J gene, clone size, V gene, D gene, CDR3 DNA, CDR3 protein. D genes are given only for firm matches. Rows give clone size only sometimes, using once, few, many, or a class for an expanded clone.

TRBJ1-2	.	TRBV6-5	TRBD1	TGTGCCAGCTGGCCCCCGGGACAGGGTGGATATGGCTACACCTTC	CASWPPGQGGYGYTF
TRBJ1-2	few	TRBV7-9	.	TGTGCCAGCAGCTTCTCCGCGGGTCTTGACTATGGCTACACCTTC	CASSFSAGLDYGYTF
TRBJ2-1	.	TRBV19	TRBD2	TGTGCCAGTAGTACCCAGCGACTAGCGGGGGGCCACGACTACAATGAGCAGTTCTTC	CASSTQRLAGGHDYNEQFF
TRBJ1-2	.	TRBV9	.	TGTGCCAGCAGCGGAGCCGGGGTGCAGGTCGGTGGCTACACCTTC	CASSGAGVQVGGYTF
TRBJ1-1	.	TRBV2	.	TGTGCCAGCAGTGAAGCGAGGGCGGCTTTCTTT	CASSEARAAFF
TRBJ2-7	.	TRBV5-1	TRBD2	TGCGCCAGCAGCTCGGGGGGACTATCCTACGAGCAGTACTTC	CASSSGGLSYEQYF
TRBJ1-6	once	TRBV19	.	TGTGCCAGTAGTATATGGAGGAATTCACCCCTCCACTTT	CASSIWRNSPLHF
TRBJ2-3	.	TRBV7-2	.	TGTGCCAGCAGCTTTTACGGGCAGGGATCCACTAGCACAGATACGCAGTATTTT	CASSFYGQGSTSTDTQYF
TRBJ2-7	.	TRBV5-1	.	TGCGCCAGCAGCTTGCAGGGTGTCGCCGACGAGCAGTACTTC	CASSLQGVADEQYF
TRBJ2-1	.	TRBV19	TRBD1	TGTGCCAGTAGTACCCCCCTAACAGGGGAATCAATACAATACAATGAGCAGTTCTTC	CASSTPLTGESIQYNEQFF
TRBJ1-4	once	TRBV10-1	.	TGCGCCAGCAGTGAGGGAAAGCGTGAAAAACTGTTTTTT	CASSEGKREKLFF
TRBJ2-1	once	TRBV24-1	TRBD1	TGTGCCACCAGTGACGACAGGGGGCAGGTAGTTGAGCAGTTCTTC	CATSDDRGQVVEQFF
TRBJ2-7	once	TRBV5-6	TRBD2	TGTGCCAGCGGTCTAGCGGGGGCCTACGAGCAGTACTTC	CASGLAGAYEQYF
TRBJ1-1	once	TRBV10-1	TRBD1	TGCGCCAGCAGTGAGTCTGGACAGGGGAACACTGAAGCTTTCTTT	CASSESGQGNTEAFF
TRBJ2-1	.	TRBV5-5	TRBD2	TGTGCCAGCAGCTTGTTTACTAGCGGGGGGCGCAACAATGAGCAGTTCTTC	CASSLFTSGGRNNEQFF
TRBJ2-1	few	TRBV12-3/TRBV12-4	.	TGTGCCAGCATTCTACAGACGGGACAAGAGCAGTTCTTC	CASILQTGQEQFF
TRBJ2-3	.	TRBV19	.	TGTGCCAGTAGTATTCCCCCGGGTCCGAGGGTTACGCAGTATTTT	CASSIPPGPRVTQYF
TRBJ1-2	.	TRBV6-6	.	TGTGCCAGCAGTGACAGCCCGGGCATCTATGGCTACACCTTC	CASSDSPGIYGYTF
TRBJ1-2	.	TRBV4-1	.	TGCGCCAGCAGGCGAGAGGGGGAGTCAATCCACTATGGCTACACCTTC	CASRREGESIHYGYTF
TRBJ2-7	.	TRBV6-5	TRBD2	TGTGCCAGCAGTTACTCTAGCGGGGGCCCCACCGGAGATCAGTACTTC	CASSYSSGGPTGDQYF
TRBJ1-5	once	TRBV6-2/TRBV6-3	.	TGTGCCAGCAGTCACACAGGGCTCGTCAATCAGCCCCAGCATTTT	CASSHTGLVNQPQHF
TRBJ2-4	.	TRBV29-1	TRBD2	TGCAGCGTTGGGGTCGGGGAGGGTCGCTACTTC	CSVGVGEGRYF
TRBJ1-4	.	TRBV30	.	TGTGCCTGGAGGGAAGGTGGGAGTGAAAAACTGTTTTTT	CAWREGGSEKLFF
TRBJ2-1	.	TRBV5-8	TRBD2	TGTGCCAGCAGCTTGGGACTAGCCGCCTACAATGAGCAGTTCTTC	CASSLGLAAYNEQFF
TRBJ1-3	.	TRBV5-1	.	TGCGCCAGCAGCTTAGGGGTTTCTGGAAACACCATATATTTT	CASSLGVSGNTIYF
TRBJ1-1	.	TRBV19	.	TGTGCCAGTAGTCCGCCGACAGATATGAACACTGAAGCTTTCTTT	CASSPPTDMNTEAFF
TRBJ1-2	once	TRBV19	TRBD1	TGTGCCAGTAGTACCCGACAGGGAGGTAGAGGCTACACCTTC	CASSTRQGGRGYTF
TRBJ1-1	.	TRBV3-1/TRBV3-2	.	TGTGCCAGCAGCCGGGGCCCATCTGAAGCTTTCTTT	CASSRGPSEAFF
TRBJ2-3	.	TRBV5-1	TRBD2	TGCGCCAGCAGCAACGGGGGGTACACAGATACGCAGTATTTT	CASSNGGYTDTQYF
TRBJ1-2	.	TRBV4-1	.	TGCGCCAGCAGCCAGAGCGAGGGAGGGATCTTATATGGCTACACCTTC	CASSQSEGGILYGYTF
TRBJ2-4	.	TRBV2	TRBD2	TGTGCCAGCAGCGAGGGACTAGCGGGGATCGGGGCCAAAAACATTCAGTACTTC	CASSEGLAGIGAKNIQYF
TRBJ2-7	few	TRBV5-1	TRBD1	TGCGCCAGCAGCATCGGACAGGCCGCCGGGGACGAGCAGTACTTC	CASSIGQAAGDEQYF
TRBJ2-5	.	TRBV30	.	TGTGCCTGGAGCGCCGGAGCCCCCGGCGGAGAGACCCAGTACTTC	CAWSAGAPGGETQYF
TRBJ1-1	.	TRBV18	.	TGTGCCAGCTCGCCGACTCGGGGACAAAATGAAGCTTTCTTT	CASSPTRGQNEAFF
TRBJ1-2	.	TRBV21-1	.	TGTGCCAGCAGCCATCAGACAGCCAACACCAACTATGGCTACACCTTC	CASSHQTANTNYGYTF
TRBJ1-1	.	TRBV11-2	.	TGTGCCAGCAGCTTAGGGGGCTGGCAGGCTTTCTTT	CASSLGGWQAFF
TRBJ2-3	few	TRBV2	TRBD2	TGTGCCAGCAGTGGAGGACTAGCGGATAGCACAGATACGCAGTATTTT	CASSGGLADSTDTQYF
TRBJ1-1	.	TRBV7-9	TRBD1	TGTGCCAGCAGCTTAGGCAGGGACAGTGAAGCTTTCTTT	CASSLGRDSEAFF
TRBJ2-3	.	TRBV3-1/TRBV3-2	TRBD2	TGTGCCAGCGGGGAGACTAGCGGGGGAGATACGCAGTATTTT	CASGETSGGDTQYF
TRBJ2-7	.	TRBV7-8	TRBD1	TGTGCCAGCAGGACCGGGACAGGGCTTCGCGAGCAGTACTTC	CASRTGTGLREQYF
TRBJ2-7	.	TRBV10-3	TRBD1	TGTGCCATCAGTGAGTCTCTAGGGACAGGTACCTACGAGCAGTACTTC	CAISESLGTGTYEQYF
TRBJ1-1	.	TRBV7-8	TRBD1	TGTGCCAGCACCAGGGGGGCGACTGAAGCTTTCTTT	CASTRGATEAFF
TRBJ1-3	.	TRBV27	.	TGTGCCAGCAGTTTATCAGGGGCCGGAAACACCATATATTTT	CASSLSGAGNTIYF
TRBJ2-1	.	TRBV3-1/TRBV3-2	TRBD1	TGTGCCAGCAGCCCTCGGGACAGGGTTTATACTGAGCAGTTCTTC	CASSPRDRVYTEQFF
TRBJ2-7	few	TRBV4-1	.	TGCGCCAGCAGCCAAGATTCTGGGCCAGACGAGCAGTACTTC	CASSQDSGPDEQYF
TRBJ1-1	.	TRBV25-1	TRBD1	TGTGCCAGCAGTGAATCGACAGGGGTTGACACTGAAGCTTTCTTT	CASSESTGVDTEAFF
TRBJ1-2	.	TRBV5-1	TRBD1	TGCGCCAGCAGCCCGGGACAGGGGGGCTATGGCTACACCTTC	CASSPGQGGYGYTF
TRBJ1-3	.	TRBV28	.	TGTGCCAGCAAACTCTCTGGAAACACCATATATTTT	CASKLSGNTIYF
TRBJ2-7	.	TRBV6-5	.	TGTGCCAGCAATAGGGGCGAGGAGCAGTACTTC	CASNRGEEQYF
TRBJ2-2	.	TRBV11-1	TRBD1	TGTGCCAGCAGCCCCCGGGACAGGGCCACCGGGGAGCTGTTTTTT	CASSPRDRATGELFF
TRBJ1-5	.	TRBV2	TRBD1	TGTGCCAGCAGTGAGGGGTGGGCAGGGGGCGGCAATCAGCCCCAGCATTTT	CASSEGWAGGGNQPQHF